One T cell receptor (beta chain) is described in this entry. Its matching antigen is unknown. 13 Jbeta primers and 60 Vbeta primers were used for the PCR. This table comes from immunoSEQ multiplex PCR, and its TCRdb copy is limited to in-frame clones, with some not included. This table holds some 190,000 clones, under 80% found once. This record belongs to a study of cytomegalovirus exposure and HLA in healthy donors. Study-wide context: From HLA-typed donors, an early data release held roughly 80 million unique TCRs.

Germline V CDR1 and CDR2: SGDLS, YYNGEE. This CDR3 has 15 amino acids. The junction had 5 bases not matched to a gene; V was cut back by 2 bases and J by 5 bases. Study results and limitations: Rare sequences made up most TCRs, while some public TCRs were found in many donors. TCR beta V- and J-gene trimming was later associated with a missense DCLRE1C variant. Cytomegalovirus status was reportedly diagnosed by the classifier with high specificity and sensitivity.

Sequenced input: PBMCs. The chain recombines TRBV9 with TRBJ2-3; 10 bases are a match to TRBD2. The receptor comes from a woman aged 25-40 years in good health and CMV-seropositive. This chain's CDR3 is CASSVEGLAEDTQYF. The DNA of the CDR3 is TGTGCCAGCAGCGTCGAAGGACTAGCGGAAGATACGCAGTATTTT.